Detailed here is one T cell receptor beta chain. Its antigen is unknown. Both 60 Vbeta primers and 13 Jbeta primers went into the PCR. The authors' processing: About 11 million of tens of millions of unique TCR beta chains were shared, per a later count. The protocol was immunoSEQ multiplex PCR, while the TCRdb copy is restricted to in-frame clones and leaves out a portion. V and J calls plus clone size are reproduced from that table; the DNA served to infer D and trimming. The sample lists more than 80,000 clones, under 85% occurring once. The data were taken from a study of cytomegalovirus exposure and HLA in healthy donors. Study-level findings and limits: Follow-up analysis later connected one missense variant in DCLRE1C with trimming of TCR beta V- and J-genes. Donors belonging to an Asian-associated ancestry cluster reportedly showed fewer N-insertions in productive TCRs than the roughly 670-donor mean, according to what a later analysis found.

J was trimmed by 1 base and V by 6 bases; bases with no gene match: 6. The CDR3 runs 15 residues. Germline V gene sequence: CDR1 LNHDA, CDR2 SQIVND (reference sequence). The sample consisted of PBMCs. The sequence came from a woman aged 70 to 79 in good health and CMV-seropositive. The chain uses TRBV19 and TRBJ1-1; TRBD1 agrees at 9 bases. CDR3 DNA sequence: TGTGCCAGTAGCGAAGAGGGACAGGGGAACACTGAAGCTTTCTTT. This sequence encodes CASSEEGQGNTEAFF.